This T cell receptor beta chain came from a study of shared clonotypes between healthy human individuals. Produced via immunoSEQ multiplex PCR; TCRdb's table is partial and in-frame only. The table shows a few million clones, with just over 90% occurring only once. The CDR3 is made up of 11 amino acids. The V end was cut by 6 bases, the J end by 7 bases, with 10 bases between. CDR1 MNHNS and CDR2 SASEGT come from the germline V gene. The receptor's source is a man between 18 and 35 years old in good health. V and J are TRBV6-1 and TRBJ2-7; no clear D gene. Sequencing used naive CD4+ T cells sorted from blood. Subset meaning: CD45RA+ positively selected. This CDR3 reads CASSTAREQYF. For the CDR3, the DNA is TGTGCCAGCAGCACGGCTCGTGAGCAGTACTTC.